This TCR beta chain comes out of a study of T cells after yellow fever vaccination. This clonotype appeared a few times. TCRdb re-called the 5' RACE reads through MiXCR, storing one row per CDR3 protein. This repertoire shows roughly 74,000 distinct CDR3 sequences, approximately 7% found once; its top ten account for about 33%. The CDR3 loop spans 13 amino acids. Germline loops: CDR1 SQVTM, CDR2 ANQGSEA. Trimming took 4 bases from V and 1 from J, leaving 10 bases between them. V usage is TRBV29-1 and J usage is TRBJ1-2; D not certain. Sequencing was performed on CD8+ T cells sorted from PBMCs, taken less than 6 days after the first yellow fever vaccination. This TCR derives from a man between 18 and 35 years old who received the YFV17D yellow fever vaccine. The CDR3 DNA follows: TGCAGCGTTGCGGGAAACCTTAACTATGGCTACACCTTC. Protein product: CSVAGNLNYGYTF.